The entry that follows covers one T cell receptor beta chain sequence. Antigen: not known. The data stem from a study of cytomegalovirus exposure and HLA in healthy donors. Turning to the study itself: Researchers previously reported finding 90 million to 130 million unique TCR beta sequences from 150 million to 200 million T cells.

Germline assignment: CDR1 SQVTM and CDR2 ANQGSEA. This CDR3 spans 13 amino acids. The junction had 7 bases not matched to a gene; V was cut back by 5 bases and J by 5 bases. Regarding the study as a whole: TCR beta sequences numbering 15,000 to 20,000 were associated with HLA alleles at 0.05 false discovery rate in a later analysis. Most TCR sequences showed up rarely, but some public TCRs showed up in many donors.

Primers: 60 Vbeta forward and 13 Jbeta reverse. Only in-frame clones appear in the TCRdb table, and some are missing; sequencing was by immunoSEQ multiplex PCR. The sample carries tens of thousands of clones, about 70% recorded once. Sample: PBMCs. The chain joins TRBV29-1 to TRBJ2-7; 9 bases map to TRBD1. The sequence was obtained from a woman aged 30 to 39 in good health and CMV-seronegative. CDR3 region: CSVLGTGPNEQYF. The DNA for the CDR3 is TGCAGCGTTCTCGGGACAGGGCCCAACGAGCAGTACTTC.